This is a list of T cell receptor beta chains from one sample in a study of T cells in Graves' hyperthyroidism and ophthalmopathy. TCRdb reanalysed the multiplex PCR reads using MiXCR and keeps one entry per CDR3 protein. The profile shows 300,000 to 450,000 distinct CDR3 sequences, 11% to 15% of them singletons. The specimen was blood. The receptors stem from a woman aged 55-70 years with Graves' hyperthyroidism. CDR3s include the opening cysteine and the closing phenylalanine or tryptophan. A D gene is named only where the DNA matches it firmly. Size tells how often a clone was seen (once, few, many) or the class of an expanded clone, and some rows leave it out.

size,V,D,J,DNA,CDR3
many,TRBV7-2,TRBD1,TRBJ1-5,TGTGCCAGCAGTGTTCAGGGGGATCAGCCCCAGCATTTT,CASSVQGDQPQHF
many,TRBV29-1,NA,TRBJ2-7,TGCAGCGTTGAGCCCCTCGAAGGGGCTGGCGAGCAGTACTTC,CSVEPLEGAGEQYF
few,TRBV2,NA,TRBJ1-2,TGTGCCAGCAGCGGGACGGCGAGTGGCTACACCTTC,CASSGTASGYTF
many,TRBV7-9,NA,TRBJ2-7,TGTGCCACCCGGAGGCAGGGCCAACGCTACGAGCAGTACTTC,CATRRQGQRYEQYF
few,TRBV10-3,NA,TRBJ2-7,TGTGCCATAAGGGACCTGATCTCCTACGAGCAGTACTTC,CAIRDLISYEQYF
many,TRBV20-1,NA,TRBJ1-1,TGCAGTGCTAGCAACTTTAATAGTGAAGCTTTCTTT,CSASNFNSEAFF
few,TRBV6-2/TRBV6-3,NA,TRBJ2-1,TGTGCAAGTTCTCGGGGCGCGCAGTTCTTC,CASSRGAQFF
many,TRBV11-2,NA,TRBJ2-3,TGTGCCAGCAGCTTTGGGCTGACGGCAGATACGCAGTATTTT,CASSFGLTADTQYF
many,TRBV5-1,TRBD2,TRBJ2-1,TGCGCCAGCAGCCCCAGGACTAGCGGGGAATACAATGAGCAGTTCTTC,CASSPRTSGEYNEQFF
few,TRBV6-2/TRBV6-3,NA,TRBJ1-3,TGTGCCAGCAGTTACTCCGCTCAGGCCTACTCTGGAAACACCATATATTTT,CASSYSAQAYSGNTIYF
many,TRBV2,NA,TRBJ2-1,TGTGCCAGCAGGGGCCCCTACAATGAGCAGTTCTTC,CASRGPYNEQFF
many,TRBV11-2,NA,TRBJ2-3,TGTGCCAGCAGCTTCCAGCGGTACGCAGGGGATACGCAGTATTTT,CASSFQRYAGDTQYF
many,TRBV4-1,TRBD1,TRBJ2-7,TGCGCCAGCAGCCCTAGCCTATTCCGGGACAGGGGAGCTGGAGAGCAGTACTTC,CASSPSLFRDRGAGEQYF
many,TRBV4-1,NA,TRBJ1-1,TGCGCCAGCAGCCAAGTACAGTGGCCTGAAGCTTTCTTT,CASSQVQWPEAFF
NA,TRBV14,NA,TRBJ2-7,TGTGCCAGCAGCCATCTCCCGACAGGTCGGTTCTCCTACGAGCAGTACTTC,CASSHLPTGRFSYEQYF
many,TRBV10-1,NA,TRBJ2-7,TGCGCCAGCAGTGACTCCAACTCCTACGAGCAGTACTTC,CASSDSNSYEQYF
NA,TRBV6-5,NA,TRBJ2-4,TGTGCCAGCAGTTATCCCCTAGCAGGGGCCTCCAAAAACATTCAGTACTTC,CASSYPLAGASKNIQYF
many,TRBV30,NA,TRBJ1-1,TGTGCCTGGAGTAGCCTGAACACTGAAGCTTTCTTT,CAWSSLNTEAFF
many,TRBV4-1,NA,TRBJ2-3,TGCGCCAGCAGCCAAGTACAGGGACTGCCAGATACGCAGTATTTT,CASSQVQGLPDTQYF
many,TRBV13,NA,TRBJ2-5,TGTGCCAGCAGCCCCCCTGACGAAGGCCAAGAGACCCAGTACTTC,CASSPPDEGQETQYF
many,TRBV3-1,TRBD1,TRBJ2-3,TGTGCCAGCAGCCGAGCAGGGGGAGCAGATACGCAGTATTTT,CASSRAGGADTQYF
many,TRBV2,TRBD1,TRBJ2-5,TGTGCCAGCGTAGGCAGGGGGCGTCAAGAGACCCAGTACTTC,CASVGRGRQETQYF
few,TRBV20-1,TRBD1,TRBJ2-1,TGCAGTGCCGGACAGGGGTACAATGAGCAGTTCTTC,CSAGQGYNEQFF
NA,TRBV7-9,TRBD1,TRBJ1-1,TGTGCCAGCAGCTTAGTCACACAGGGGGCAACTGAAGCTTTCTTT,CASSLVTQGATEAFF
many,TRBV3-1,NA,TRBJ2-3,TGTGCCAGCAGCCAAGATTTAGGGGGCACAGATACGCAGTATTTT,CASSQDLGGTDTQYF
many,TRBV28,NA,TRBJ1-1,TGTGCCAGCAGCTGGGGGGGGTCGAACACTGAAGCTTTCTTT,CASSWGGSNTEAFF
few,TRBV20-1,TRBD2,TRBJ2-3,TGCAGTGCGACCGGACTAGCGGGAGGCTTAGGAGATACGCAGTATTTT,CSATGLAGGLGDTQYF
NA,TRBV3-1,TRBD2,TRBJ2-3,TGTGCCAGCAGTCGGGGAGCGGGGGTCACAGATACGCAGTATTTT,CASSRGAGVTDTQYF
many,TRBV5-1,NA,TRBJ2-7,TGCGCCAGCAGCTTGGTATTACGGGAGATGTCCTACGAGCAGTACTTC,CASSLVLREMSYEQYF
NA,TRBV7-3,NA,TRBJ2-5,TGTGCCAGCAGCTTACTCGGCGGGAGAAGGGGGGAGACCCAGTACTTC,CASSLLGGRRGETQYF
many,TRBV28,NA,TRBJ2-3,TGTGCCAGCAGGACAGACAGCTTGACTGGTACGCAGTATTTT,CASRTDSLTGTQYF
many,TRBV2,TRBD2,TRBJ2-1,TGTGCCAGCAGGCAAGCGGGAGGCCACAATGAGCAGTTCTTC,CASRQAGGHNEQFF
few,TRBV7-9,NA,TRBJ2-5,TGTGCCAGCGAGCGGGCCGAGACCCAGTACTTC,CASERAETQYF
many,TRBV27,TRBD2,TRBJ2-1,TGTGCCAGCAGTGCCGCGCGGACTAGGGCGCTCTACAATGAGCAGTTCTTC,CASSAARTRALYNEQFF
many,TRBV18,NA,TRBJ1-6,TGTGCCAGCCCCTACAAAGGGGGTAATTCACCCCTCCACTTT,CASPYKGGNSPLHF
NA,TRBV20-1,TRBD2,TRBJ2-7,TGCAGTGCTAGAGATCGGAGTAGCGGGAGGATCTACGAGCAGTACTTC,CSARDRSSGRIYEQYF
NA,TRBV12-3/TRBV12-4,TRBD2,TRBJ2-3,TGTGCCAGCAGACCAGCGGGAGGGCCACCAGATACGCAGTATTTT,CASRPAGGPPDTQYF
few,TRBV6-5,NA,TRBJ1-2,TGTGCCAGCAGTTACTCAGGCAGAGCTAACTATGGCTACACCTTC,CASSYSGRANYGYTF
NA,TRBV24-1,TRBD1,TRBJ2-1,TGTGCCACCAGTGCGTCCGGGACAGGAAAGCGTAATGAGCAGTTCTTC,CATSASGTGKRNEQFF
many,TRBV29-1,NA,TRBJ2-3,TGCAGCGTGGCGTTATGGGGATCCACAGATACGCAGTATTTT,CSVALWGSTDTQYF
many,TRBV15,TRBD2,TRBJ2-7,TGTGCCACCAGCAGTAATAGCGGGAGGGCAACGTGGTCCTACGAGCAGTACTTC,CATSSNSGRATWSYEQYF
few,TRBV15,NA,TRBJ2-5,TGTGCCACCAGCAGGACTACATCTCAGGGGTCGAAAGAGACCCAGTACTTC,CATSRTTSQGSKETQYF
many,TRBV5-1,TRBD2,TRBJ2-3,TGCGCCAGCAGCCCTAGCGGGAGGGGGGATACGCAGTATTTT,CASSPSGRGDTQYF
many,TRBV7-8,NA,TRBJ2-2,TGTGCCAGCAGCTCCGCCGATACCCTGTTTTTTGGGGAGCTGTTTTTT,CASSSADTLFFGELFF
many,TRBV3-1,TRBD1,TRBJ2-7,TGTGCCAGCAGCCAACCCTCGGGACAGGGTTCCGAGCAGTACTTC,CASSQPSGQGSEQYF
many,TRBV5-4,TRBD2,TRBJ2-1,TGTGCCAGCAGCTGGGCTTGGACTAGCGGGAGTAGGCACAATGAGCAGTTCTTC,CASSWAWTSGSRHNEQFF
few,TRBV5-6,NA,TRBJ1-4,TGTGCCAGCAGCCCGGATCCTGGGACGGGCCTGAAAAAACTGTTTTTT,CASSPDPGTGLKKLFF
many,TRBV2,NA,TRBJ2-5,TGTGCCAGCAGGGACGCCGGAGGGGAGACCCAGTACTTC,CASRDAGGETQYF
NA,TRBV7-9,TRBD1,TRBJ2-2,TGTGCCAGCAGCTTCACAGGGGCGGCCTCCGGGGAGCTGTTTTTT,CASSFTGAASGELFF
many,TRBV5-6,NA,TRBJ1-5,TGTGCCAGCAGCTGGGGGGGGAATCAGCCCCAGCATTTT,CASSWGGNQPQHF
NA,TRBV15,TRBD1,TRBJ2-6,TGTGCCACCAGCAGAGGGGATACAGGGGCTGGGGCCAACGTCCTGGCTTTC,CATSRGDTGAGANVLAF
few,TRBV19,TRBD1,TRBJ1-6,TGTGCCAGTAGTGGAAGGGGGCTTGGAAATTCACCCCTCCACTTT,CASSGRGLGNSPLHF
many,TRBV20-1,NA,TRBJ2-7,TGCAGTGCTAGAGATGAAGCGTCCGGAGCCTACGAGCAGTACTTC,CSARDEASGAYEQYF
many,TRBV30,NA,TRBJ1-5,TGTGCCTGGAGGGGTACTTCCGGCCAGCCCCAGCATTTT,CAWRGTSGQPQHF
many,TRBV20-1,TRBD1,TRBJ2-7,TGCAGTGCTAGAGGTGCGGGACAGGGGGCGGAGTGGGTCTACGAGCAGTACTTC,CSARGAGQGAEWVYEQYF
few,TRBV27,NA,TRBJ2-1,TGTGCCAGCAGTTCCACTGACATAGATAGCTCCTACAATGAGCAGTTCTTC,CASSSTDIDSSYNEQFF
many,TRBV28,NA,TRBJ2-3,TGTGCCAGCAGAGCACCCAGTGGGAGTAGTGATACGCAGTATTTT,CASRAPSGSSDTQYF
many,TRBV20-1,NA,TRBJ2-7,TGCAGTGCTGTGGGTCGGGACACTTGGAGCTCCTACGAGCAGTACTTC,CSAVGRDTWSSYEQYF
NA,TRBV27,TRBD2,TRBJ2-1,TGTGCCAGCACTCATATAGCGGGGGACAATGAGCAGTTCTTC,CASTHIAGDNEQFF